Listed below are T cell receptor beta chains from one sample, sequenced in a study of post-analysis software for immune sequencing data. TCRdb processed the PCR reads anew with MiXCR; each CDR3 protein has one entry. The data show some 690,000 distinct CDR3 sequences, roughly 27% seen once. Sequences were obtained from blood. These TCRs come from a girl under 18 with multiple sclerosis. Each CDR3 is given with its conserved first and last residue. A D gene is named only where the DNA matches it firmly. Size is stated for part of the rows, as once, few or many counts, or as a class when the clone is expanded.

>14|TRBV28|TRBJ1-6|.|.
CASTTLGDNSPLHF
TGTGCCAGCACTACCCTAGGGGATAATTCACCCCTCCACTTT
>12|TRBV20-1|TRBJ1-2|.|.
CSARDLGDGYTF
TGCAGTGCTAGAGATCTGGGGGATGGCTACACCTTC
>16|TRBV6-5|TRBJ1-6|TRBD1|.
CASSYGSGGLGSPLHF
TGTGCCAGCAGTTACGGGTCAGGGGGACTAGGTTCACCCCTCCACTTT
>13|TRBV7-9|TRBJ1-4|TRBD1|once
CASSPVTGEKLFF
TGTGCCAGCAGCCCTGTGACAGGGGAAAAACTGTTTTTT
>14|TRBV4-1|TRBJ2-1|.|.
CASSLTGARDEQFF
TGCGCCAGCAGCCTTACAGGGGCGCGGGACGAGCAGTTCTTC
>16|TRBV15|TRBJ1-5|.|.
CATSREQGISNQPQHF
TGTGCCACCAGCAGAGAGCAGGGGATTAGCAATCAGCCCCAGCATTTT
>15|TRBV27|TRBJ2-7|TRBD1|.
CASSPNFGQGYEQYF
TGTGCCAGCAGTCCTAACTTCGGACAGGGCTACGAGCAGTACTTC
>13|TRBV20-1|TRBJ2-7|.|few
CSARGGQSGEQYF
TGCAGTGCTAGGGGGGGACAGTCGGGCGAGCAGTACTTC
>14|TRBV20-1|TRBJ1-5|TRBD1|.
CSAADREGNQPQHF
TGCAGTGCCGCCGACAGGGAAGGCAATCAGCCCCAGCATTTT
>15|TRBV7-2|TRBJ2-3|.|.
CASSLASRAGDTQYF
TGTGCCAGCAGCTTAGCGAGTAGAGCGGGTGATACGCAGTATTTT
>14|TRBV27|TRBJ2-5|.|few
CASRRHRVQETQYF
TGTGCCAGCAGGCGACATAGAGTTCAAGAGACCCAGTACTTC
>14|TRBV28|TRBJ2-1|.|.
CASSEGSWRDEQFF
TGTGCCAGCAGTGAGGGTAGCTGGAGGGATGAGCAGTTCTTC
>15|TRBV6-6|TRBJ2-6|.|.
CASSGSGAGANVLTF
TGTGCCAGCTCGGGATCCGGGGCTGGGGCCAACGTCCTGACTTTC
>16|TRBV15|TRBJ2-3|TRBD2|.
CATSIRLAGGVDTQYF
TGTGCCACCAGCATACGACTAGCGGGGGGGGTGGATACGCAGTATTTT
>15|TRBV6-1|TRBJ1-1|.|few
CASSDIGNPTTEAFF
TGTGCCAGCAGTGACATCGGCAATCCTACCACTGAAGCTTTCTTT
>16|TRBV5-1|TRBJ2-1|TRBD1|.
CASSFVLGQGGNEQFF
TGCGCCAGCAGCTTCGTCTTAGGACAGGGGGGTAATGAGCAGTTCTTC
>17|TRBV5-1|TRBJ2-4|TRBD2|few
CASSRPGTSGERGIQYF
TGCGCCAGCAGCCGACCGGGGACTAGCGGGGAACGTGGCATTCAGTACTTC
>14|TRBV6-2/TRBV6-3|TRBJ2-7|TRBD2|few
CASSYGGGLSEQYF
TGTGCCAGCAGTTACGGCGGGGGTCTCTCCGAGCAGTACTTC
>14|TRBV6-1|TRBJ2-1|.|.
CASSGASIYNEQFF
TGTGCCAGCAGTGGAGCCTCCATCTACAATGAGCAGTTCTTC
>14|TRBV20-1|TRBJ2-1|TRBD2|.
CSAKSGRARNEQFF
TGCAGTGCTAAAAGCGGGAGGGCTCGCAATGAGCAGTTCTTC
>13|TRBV5-1|TRBJ1-1|.|.
CASSAGTNTEAFF
TGTGCCAGCAGCGCAGGAACGAACACTGAAGCTTTCTTT
>16|TRBV10-3|TRBJ1-2|TRBD1|few
CAISPGQGALGYGYTF
TGTGCCATCAGTCCGGGACAGGGGGCCCTCGGCTATGGCTACACCTTC
>15|TRBV28|TRBJ2-7|.|.
CASSTKLDASYEQYF
TGTGCCAGCAGTACTAAGTTGGACGCCTCCTACGAGCAGTACTTC
>12|TRBV7-2|TRBJ2-4|.|few
CASSLAFGSQYF
TGTGCCAGCAGCTTAGCTTTCGGGAGTCAGTACTTC
>16|TRBV20-1|TRBJ2-3|TRBD2|.
CSAPLWAGGGTDTQYF
TGCAGTGCTCCCCTATGGGCGGGAGGAGGCACAGATACGCAGTATTTT
>11|TRBV6-1|TRBJ1-6|.|few
CASRGGSPLHF
TGTGCCAGCAGAGGTGGTTCACCCCTCCACTTT
>14|TRBV5-1|TRBJ2-7|.|many
CASSPRDVAYEQYF
TGCGCCAGCAGCCCACGCGACGTAGCCTACGAGCAGTACTTC
>13|TRBV9|TRBJ2-1|.|.
CAGSVQSINEQFF
TGTGCCGGCAGCGTACAGTCGATCAATGAGCAGTTCTTC
>15|TRBV27|TRBJ1-1|.|.
CASSLSRGWNTEAFF
TGTGCCAGCAGTTTATCGAGAGGTTGGAACACTGAAGCTTTCTTT
>17|TRBV6-1|TRBJ1-6|TRBD1|.
CASSRGQGSSYNSPLHF
TGTGCCAGCAGCCGGGGACAGGGCAGCTCCTATAATTCACCCCTCCACTTT
>12|TRBV29-1|TRBJ2-2|.|.
CSAGEYTGELFF
TGCAGCGCAGGGGAATACACCGGGGAGCTGTTTTTT
>15|TRBV4-1|TRBJ1-5|.|few
CASSLYAGSNQPQHF
TGCGCCAGCAGCCTTTATGCAGGGTCAAATCAGCCCCAGCATTTT
>13|TRBV6-5|TRBJ2-4|.|few
CASSTLPGNIQYF
TGTGCCAGCAGTACCTTACCAGGGAACATTCAGTACTTC
>11|TRBV28|TRBJ2-3|.|few
CASSQWDTQYF
TGTGCCAGCAGCCAGTGGGATACGCAGTATTTT
>10|TRBV29-1|TRBJ2-5|.|.
CSAGLETQYF
TGCAGCGCGGGCTTGGAGACCCAGTACTTC
>16|TRBV11-2|TRBJ2-1|TRBD1|few
CASSLDRQGMYNEQFF
TGTGCCAGCAGCTTAGACAGACAGGGTATGTACAATGAGCAGTTCTTC
>14|TRBV20-1|TRBJ2-7|TRBD2|few
CSAREDGRAYEQYF
TGCAGTGCTAGAGAGGACGGGAGGGCCTACGAGCAGTACTTC
>13|TRBV3-1|TRBJ1-2|TRBD1|few
CASLGQGLASYTF
TGTGCCAGCCTAGGACAGGGGCTGGCGAGCTACACCTTC
>14|TRBV4-3|TRBJ2-5|TRBD1|many
CASSPSRGLETQYF
TGCGCCAGCAGCCCTAGCAGGGGGCTGGAGACCCAGTACTTC
>15|TRBV20-1|TRBJ2-3|TRBD2|few
CSATTSGRSADTQYF
TGCAGTGCCACGACTAGCGGGAGATCGGCAGATACGCAGTATTTT
>13|TRBV20-1|TRBJ1-1|.|few
CSASRGSDTEAFF
TGCAGTGCCAGCCGTGGGAGTGACACTGAAGCTTTCTTT
>15|TRBV7-2|TRBJ2-1|.|.
CASSLLRVPVHEQFF
TGTGCCAGCAGCTTATTAAGGGTTCCTGTCCATGAGCAGTTCTTC
>12|TRBV3-1|TRBJ2-1|.|.
CASSQGSGGQFF
TGTGCCAGCAGCCAGGGAAGTGGTGGGCAGTTCTTC
>13|TRBV29-1|TRBJ1-2|TRBD1|many
CSVVLGQGTGYTF
TGCAGCGTTGTATTAGGACAGGGGACTGGCTACACCTTC
>14|TRBV4-3|TRBJ2-5|.|few
CAGKTRGPQETQYF
TGCGCCGGAAAGACCCGAGGCCCACAAGAGACCCAGTACTTC
>14|TRBV7-2|TRBJ2-1|.|few
CASSPHTGLGEQFF
TGTGCCAGCAGCCCTCATACAGGGTTGGGTGAGCAGTTCTTC
>13|TRBV27|TRBJ1-2|.|.
CASSGAGMYGYTF
TGTGCCAGCAGTGGAGCAGGGATGTATGGCTACACCTTC
>14|TRBV4-3|TRBJ1-1|TRBD1|.
CASSQRQGGTEAFF
TGCGCCAGCAGCCAAAGACAGGGGGGCACTGAAGCTTTCTTT
>15|TRBV5-6|TRBJ1-2|.|few
CASSLDTAPGGGYTF
TGTGCCAGCAGCTTGGACACGGCGCCCGGAGGTGGCTACACCTTC
>15|TRBV7-2|TRBJ2-6|TRBD1|.
CASSLQGPGANVLTF
TGTGCCAGCAGCCTACAGGGGCCTGGGGCCAACGTCCTGACTTTC
>11|TRBV29-1|TRBJ2-7|.|.
CSGARGYEQYF
TGCAGCGGAGCTCGGGGATACGAGCAGTACTTC
>15|TRBV15|TRBJ2-7|.|few
CATSGWGGGSYEQYF
TGTGCCACCAGCGGATGGGGAGGGGGGTCCTACGAGCAGTACTTC
>14|TRBV3-1|TRBJ2-1|TRBD1|few
CASSQGRQGGRQFF
TGTGCCAGCAGCCAAGGGAGACAGGGGGGGCGGCAGTTCTTC
>14|TRBV4-3|TRBJ2-7|TRBD2|.
CASSPGLAIDEQYF
TGCGCCAGCAGTCCCGGACTAGCGATCGACGAGCAGTACTTC
>17|TRBV20-1|TRBJ2-7|.|.
CSANSGGMVFGDYEQYF
TGCAGTGCTAACTCAGGTGGGATGGTCTTTGGGGACTACGAGCAGTACTTC
>14|TRBV29-1|TRBJ2-3|.|.
CSAGSLPSTDTQYF
TGCAGCGCCGGGAGCTTACCTAGCACAGATACGCAGTATTTT
>14|TRBV10-3|TRBJ1-2|.|few
CAISVPGRGGGYTF
TGTGCCATCAGTGTCCCTGGCCGAGGAGGCGGCTACACCTTC